The following is a T cell receptor (beta chain) sequence with its context. The sample belongs to a study of T cell responses to AZD1222 COVID-19 vaccine. The V and J ends lost 6 bases and 9 bases, in that order; junction bases with no gene match: 10. Germline CDR1 reads KGHSH; CDR2 reads LQKENI. This CDR3 contains 14 residues. Libraries were prepared by immunoSEQ multiplex PCR; TCRdb keeps only in-frame clonotypes and omits some of them. The data contain 100,000 to 120,000 clones, around 88% of them singletons. Sequences were derived from peripheral blood, sampled 28 days after the second AZD1222 dose. This chain links TRBV18 with TRBJ2-1; 8 positions agree with TRBD1. This receptor was identified in an adult who received the AZD1222 COVID-19 vaccine. The CDR3 DNA reads as TGTGCCAGCTCCCAAGACAGGGGTTTTGGTGAGCAGTTCTTC. It translates to CASSQDRGFGEQFF.